Following are 5 T cell receptor beta chains from one sample sequenced in a study of shared clonotypes between healthy human individuals. Measured with immunoSEQ multiplex PCR; TCRdb has only the in-frame clones, and not every one. The sample lists over a million clones, approximately 72% occurring once. The source material was memory CD4+ T cells sorted from blood. As to subset: CD45RA-negative fraction. Every receptor here comes from a man younger than 30 in good health.

This chain connects TRBV2 to TRBJ2-2; 8 bases align to TRBD1. Germline V gene data show CDR1 as SNHLY and CDR2 as FYNNEI. The CDR3 extends over 14 amino acids. J gave up 3 bases and V 5 bases, and 2 bases lay outside the gene matches. Here the CDR3 DNA reads TGTGCCAGCAGTCGGACAGGGCACACCGGGGAGCTGTTTTTT. Translated: CASSRTGHTGELFF.

The rearrangement uses TRBV7-2 and TRBJ2-5, with no clear D. Trimming removed 11 bases at V and 3 bases at J, with 10 bases between. The CDR3 consists of 11 residues. Germline values: CDR1 SGHTA, CDR2 FQGNSA. In nucleotides, the CDR3 is TGTGCCTCAAGACGGGAAGAGACCCAGTACTTC. It yields the protein CASRREETQYF.

This clone showed up just once. V and J are TRBV6-5 and TRBJ2-2, with TRBD1 matching 10 bases. From germline, CDR1 is MNHEY and CDR2 SVGAGI. This CDR3 has 16 residues. V lost 2 bases, J lost 5 bases, and 5 bases stayed unmatched. The chain's CDR3 is CASSYRQGARTGELFF. The CDR3 DNA follows: TGTGCCAGCAGTTACAGACAGGGGGCTAGGACCGGGGAGCTGTTTTTT.

V is TRBV5-8 and J is TRBJ1-6; D not certain. V lost 4 bases and J 6 bases, leaving 11 bases between the germline ends. Germline V gene lookup returns CDR1 SGHTS and CDR2 YDEGEE. This CDR3 is built from 14 residues. CDR3 protein: CASSAFGGNSPLHF. CDR3 DNA: TGTGCCAGCAGCGCGTTTGGCGGTAATTCACCCCTCCACTTT.

The chain joins TRBV5-1 to TRBJ1-4; unclear D gene. Germline loops: CDR1 SGHRS, CDR2 YFSETQ. Trimming left V 1 base short and J 4 bases short, with 14 bases between. There are 16 residues in the CDR3. CDR3 DNA: TGCGCCAGCAGCTTGTCCCCAGGCAGCCTTAATGAAAAACTGTTTTTT. The encoded protein is CASSLSPGSLNEKLFF. The variable domain in full, completed from reference TRBV5-1 and TRBJ1-4, reads KAGVTQTPRYLIKTRGQQVTLSCSPISGHRSVSWYQQTPGQGLQFLFEYFSETQRNKGNFPGRFSGRQFSNSRSEMNVSTLELGDSALYLCASSLSPGSLNEKLFFGSGTQLSVL.